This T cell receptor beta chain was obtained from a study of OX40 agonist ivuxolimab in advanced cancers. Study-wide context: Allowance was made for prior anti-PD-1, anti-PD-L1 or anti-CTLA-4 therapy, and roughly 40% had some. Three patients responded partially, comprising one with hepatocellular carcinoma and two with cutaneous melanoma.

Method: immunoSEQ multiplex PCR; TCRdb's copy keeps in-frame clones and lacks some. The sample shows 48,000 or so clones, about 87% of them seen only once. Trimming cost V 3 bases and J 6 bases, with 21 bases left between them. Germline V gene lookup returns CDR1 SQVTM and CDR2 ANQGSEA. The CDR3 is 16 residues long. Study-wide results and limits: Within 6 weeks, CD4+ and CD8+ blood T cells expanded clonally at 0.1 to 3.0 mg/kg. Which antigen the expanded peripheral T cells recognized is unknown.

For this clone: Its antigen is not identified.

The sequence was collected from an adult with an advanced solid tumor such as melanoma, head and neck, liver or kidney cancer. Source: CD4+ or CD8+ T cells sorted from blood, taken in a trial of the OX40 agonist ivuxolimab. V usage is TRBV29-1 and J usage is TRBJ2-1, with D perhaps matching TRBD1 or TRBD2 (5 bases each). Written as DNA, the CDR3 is TGCAGCGTTGATTTGGGGGAAGGCGCCTACGGCAATGAGCAGTTCTTC. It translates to CSVDLGEGAYGNEQFF.